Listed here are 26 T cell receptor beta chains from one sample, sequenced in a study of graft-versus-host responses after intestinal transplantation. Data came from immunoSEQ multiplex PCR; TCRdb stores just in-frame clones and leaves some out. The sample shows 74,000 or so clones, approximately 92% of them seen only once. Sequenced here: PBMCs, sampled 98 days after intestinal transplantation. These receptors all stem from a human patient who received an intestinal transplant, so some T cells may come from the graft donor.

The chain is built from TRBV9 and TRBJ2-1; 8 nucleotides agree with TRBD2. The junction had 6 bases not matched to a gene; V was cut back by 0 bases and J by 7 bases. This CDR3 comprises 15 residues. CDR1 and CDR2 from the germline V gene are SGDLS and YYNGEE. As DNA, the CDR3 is TGTGCCAGCAGCGTAGACGGGGGGGCCGGGAATGAGCAGTTCTTC. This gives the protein CASSVDGGAGNEQFF.

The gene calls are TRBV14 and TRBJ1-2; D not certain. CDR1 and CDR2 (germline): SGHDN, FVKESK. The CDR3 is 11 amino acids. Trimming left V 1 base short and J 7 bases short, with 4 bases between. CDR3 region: CASSQGGGYTF. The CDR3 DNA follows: TGTGCCAGCAGCCAAGGGGGTGGCTACACCTTC. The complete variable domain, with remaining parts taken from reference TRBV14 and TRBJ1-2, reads EAGVTQFPSHSVIEKGQTVTLRCDPISGHDNLYWYRRVMGKEIKFLLHFVKESKQDESGMPNNRFLAERTGGTYSTLKVQPAELEDSGVYFCASSQGGGYTFGSGTRLTVV.

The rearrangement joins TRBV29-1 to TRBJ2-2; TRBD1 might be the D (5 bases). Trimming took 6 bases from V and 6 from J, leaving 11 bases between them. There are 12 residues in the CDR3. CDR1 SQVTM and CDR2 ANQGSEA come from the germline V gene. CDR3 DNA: TGCAGCGTGTTTAGGGGCGCCGGGGAGCTGTTTTTT. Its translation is CSVFRGAGELFF.

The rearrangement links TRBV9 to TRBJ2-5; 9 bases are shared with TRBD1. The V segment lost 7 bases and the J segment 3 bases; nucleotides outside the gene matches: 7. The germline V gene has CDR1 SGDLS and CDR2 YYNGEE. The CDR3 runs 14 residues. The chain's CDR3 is CASGGGTGKETQYF. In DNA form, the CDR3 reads TGTGCCAGCGGGGGAGGGACAGGGAAAGAGACCCAGTACTTC.

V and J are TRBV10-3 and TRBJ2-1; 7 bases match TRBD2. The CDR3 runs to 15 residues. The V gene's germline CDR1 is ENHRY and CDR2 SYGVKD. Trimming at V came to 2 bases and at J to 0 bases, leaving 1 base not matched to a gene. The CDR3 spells CAISEGGDSYNEQFF. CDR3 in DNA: TGTGCCATCAGTGAGGGGGGGGACTCCTACAATGAGCAGTTCTTC.

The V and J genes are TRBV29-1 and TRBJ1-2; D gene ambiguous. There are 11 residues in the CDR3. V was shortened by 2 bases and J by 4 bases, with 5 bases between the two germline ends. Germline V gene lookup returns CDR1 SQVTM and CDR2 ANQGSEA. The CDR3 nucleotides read TGCAGCGTTGAACAGGTCTATGGCTACACCTTC. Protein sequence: CSVEQVYGYTF.

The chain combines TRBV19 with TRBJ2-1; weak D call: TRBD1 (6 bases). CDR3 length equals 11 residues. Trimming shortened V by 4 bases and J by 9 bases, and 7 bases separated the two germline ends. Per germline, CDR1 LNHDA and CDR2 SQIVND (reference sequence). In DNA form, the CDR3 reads TGTGCCAGTAGTAAGGGGGTTGAGCAGTTCTTC. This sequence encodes CASSKGVEQFF.

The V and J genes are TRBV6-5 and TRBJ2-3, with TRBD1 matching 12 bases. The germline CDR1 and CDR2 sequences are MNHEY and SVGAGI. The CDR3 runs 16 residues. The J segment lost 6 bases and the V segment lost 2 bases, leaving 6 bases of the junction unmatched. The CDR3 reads CASSYRDRGRRDTQYF. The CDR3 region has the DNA TGTGCCAGCAGTTACCGGGACAGGGGGCGGCGGGATACGCAGTATTTT.

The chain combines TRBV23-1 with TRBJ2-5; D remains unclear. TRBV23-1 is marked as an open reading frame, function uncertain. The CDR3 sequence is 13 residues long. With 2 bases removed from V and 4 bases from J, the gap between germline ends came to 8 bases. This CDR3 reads CASSQKVRETQYF. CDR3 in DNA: TGCGCCAGCAGTCAAAAGGTTAGAGAGACCCAGTACTTC.

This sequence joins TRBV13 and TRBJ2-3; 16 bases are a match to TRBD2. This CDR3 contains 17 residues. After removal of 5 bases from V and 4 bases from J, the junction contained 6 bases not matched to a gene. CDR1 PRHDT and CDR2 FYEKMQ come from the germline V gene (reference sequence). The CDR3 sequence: CASSLGLAGGPADTQYF. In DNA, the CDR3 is TGTGCCAGCAGCCTGGGACTAGCGGGAGGGCCAGCAGATACGCAGTATTTT.

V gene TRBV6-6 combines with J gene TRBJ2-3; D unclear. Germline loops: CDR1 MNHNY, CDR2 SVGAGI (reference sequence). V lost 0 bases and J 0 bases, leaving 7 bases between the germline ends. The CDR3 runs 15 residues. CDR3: CASSYSRASTDTQYF. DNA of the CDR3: TGTGCCAGCAGTTACTCCCGGGCTAGCACAGATACGCAGTATTTT.

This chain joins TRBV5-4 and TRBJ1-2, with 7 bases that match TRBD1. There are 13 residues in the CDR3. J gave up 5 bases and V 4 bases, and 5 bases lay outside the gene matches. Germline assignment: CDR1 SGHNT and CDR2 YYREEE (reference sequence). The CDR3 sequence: CASSVDREYGYTF. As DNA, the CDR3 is TGTGCCAGCAGCGTCGACAGGGAGTATGGCTACACCTTC.

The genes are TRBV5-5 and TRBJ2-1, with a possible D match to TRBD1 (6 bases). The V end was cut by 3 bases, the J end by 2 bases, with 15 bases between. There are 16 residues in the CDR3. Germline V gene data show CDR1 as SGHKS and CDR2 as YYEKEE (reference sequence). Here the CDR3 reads CASSSSGGKTYNEQFF. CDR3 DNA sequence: TGTGCCAGCAGCTCCTCTGGGGGCAAAACCTACAATGAGCAGTTCTTC.

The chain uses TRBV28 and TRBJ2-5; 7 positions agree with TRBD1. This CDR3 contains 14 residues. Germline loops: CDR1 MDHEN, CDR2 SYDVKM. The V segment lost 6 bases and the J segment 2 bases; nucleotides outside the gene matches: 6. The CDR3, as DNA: TGTGCCAGCAGGACACAGGGGTCTCAAGAGACCCAGTACTTC. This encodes CASRTQGSQETQYF.

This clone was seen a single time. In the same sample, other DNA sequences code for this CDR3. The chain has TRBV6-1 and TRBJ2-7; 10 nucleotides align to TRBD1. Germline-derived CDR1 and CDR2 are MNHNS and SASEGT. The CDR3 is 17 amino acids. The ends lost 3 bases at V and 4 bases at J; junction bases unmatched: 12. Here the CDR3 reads CASSEDGDRGFLYEQYF. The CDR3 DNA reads TGTGCCAGCAGTGAGGATGGGGACAGGGGATTCCTTTACGAGCAGTACTTC.

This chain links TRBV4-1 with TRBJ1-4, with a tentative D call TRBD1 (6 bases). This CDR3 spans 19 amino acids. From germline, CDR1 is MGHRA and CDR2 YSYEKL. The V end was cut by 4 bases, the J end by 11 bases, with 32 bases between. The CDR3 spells CASSRWGGPDREGPEKLFF. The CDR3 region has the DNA TGCGCCAGCAGCCGTTGGGGGGGGCCCGACAGAGAGGGACCGGAGAAACTGTTTTTT.

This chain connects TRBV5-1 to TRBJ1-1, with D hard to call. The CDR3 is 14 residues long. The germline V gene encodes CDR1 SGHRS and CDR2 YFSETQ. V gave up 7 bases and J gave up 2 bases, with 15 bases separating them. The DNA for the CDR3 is TGCGCCAGCGTCACCGGGCCGTCTAACACTGAAGCTTTCTTT. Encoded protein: CASVTGPSNTEAFF. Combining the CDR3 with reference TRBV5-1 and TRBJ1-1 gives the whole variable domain KAGVTQTPRYLIKTRGQQVTLSCSPISGHRSVSWYQQTPGQGLQFLFEYFSETQRNKGNFPGRFSGRQFSNSRSEMNVSTLELGDSALYLCASVTGPSNTEAFFGQGTRLTVV.

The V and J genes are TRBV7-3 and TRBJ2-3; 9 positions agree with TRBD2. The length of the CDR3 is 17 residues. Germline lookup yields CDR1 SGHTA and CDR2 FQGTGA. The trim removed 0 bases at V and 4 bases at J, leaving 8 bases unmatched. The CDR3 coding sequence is TGTGCCAGCAGCTTAACCCCTAGCGGGGATGAAGCAGATACGCAGTATTTT. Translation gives CASSLTPSGDEADTQYF.

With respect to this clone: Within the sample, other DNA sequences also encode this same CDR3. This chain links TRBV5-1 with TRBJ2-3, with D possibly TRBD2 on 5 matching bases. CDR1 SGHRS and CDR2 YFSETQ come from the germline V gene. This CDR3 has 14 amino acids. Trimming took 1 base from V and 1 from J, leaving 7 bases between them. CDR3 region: CASSLRSGTDTQYF. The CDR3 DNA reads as TGCGCCAGCAGCTTGCGTAGCGGCACAGATACGCAGTATTTT. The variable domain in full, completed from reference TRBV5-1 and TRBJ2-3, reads KAGVTQTPRYLIKTRGQQVTLSCSPISGHRSVSWYQQTPGQGLQFLFEYFSETQRNKGNFPGRFSGRQFSNSRSEMNVSTLELGDSALYLCASSLRSGTDTQYFGPGTRLTVL.

The CDR3 protein is CASSSLRTPHYGYTF. CDR3 DNA sequence: TGTGCCAGCAGCTCCCTCCGCACCCCCCACTATGGCTACACCTTC. The V gene is TRBV7-9, the J gene TRBJ1-2; D call uncertain. This CDR3 is built from 15 residues. Germline CDR1 is SEHNR and CDR2 is FQNEAQ (reference sequence). Trimming pared 4 bases from V and 3 bases from J, leaving 15 bases between.

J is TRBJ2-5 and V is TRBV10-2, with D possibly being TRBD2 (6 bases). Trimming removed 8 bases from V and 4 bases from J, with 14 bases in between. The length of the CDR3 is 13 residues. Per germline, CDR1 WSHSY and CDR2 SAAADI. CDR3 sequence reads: CASSSQGGETQYF. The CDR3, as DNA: TGCGCCAGCTCCTCTCAGGGAGGAGAGACCCAGTACTTC.

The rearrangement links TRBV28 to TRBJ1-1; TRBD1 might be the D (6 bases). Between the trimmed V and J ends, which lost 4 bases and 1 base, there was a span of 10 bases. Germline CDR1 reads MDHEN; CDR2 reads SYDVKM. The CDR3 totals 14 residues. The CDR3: CASSSTDRNTEAFF. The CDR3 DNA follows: TGTGCCAGCAGTTCGACGGACAGGAACACTGAAGCTTTCTTT. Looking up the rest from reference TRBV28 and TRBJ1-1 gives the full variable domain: DVKVTQSSRYLVKRTGEKVFLECVQDMDHENMFWYRQDPGLGLRLIYFSYDVKMKEKGDIPEGYSVSREKKERFSLILESASTNQTSMYLCASSSTDRNTEAFFGQGTRLTVV.

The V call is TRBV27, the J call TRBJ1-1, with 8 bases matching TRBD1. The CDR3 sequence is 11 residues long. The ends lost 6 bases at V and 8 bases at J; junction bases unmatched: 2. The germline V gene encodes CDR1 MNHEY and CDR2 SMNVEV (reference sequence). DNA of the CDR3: TGTGCCAGCAGGGACAGGGCCGAAGCTTTCTTT. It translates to CASRDRAEAFF.

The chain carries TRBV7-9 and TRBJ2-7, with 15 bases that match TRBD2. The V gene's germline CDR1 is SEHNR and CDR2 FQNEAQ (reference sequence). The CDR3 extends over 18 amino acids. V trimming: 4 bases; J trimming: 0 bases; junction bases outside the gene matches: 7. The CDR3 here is CASSSGLAGGGLSYEQYF. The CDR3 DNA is TGTGCCAGCAGCTCGGGACTAGCGGGAGGAGGGCTCTCCTACGAGCAGTACTTC.

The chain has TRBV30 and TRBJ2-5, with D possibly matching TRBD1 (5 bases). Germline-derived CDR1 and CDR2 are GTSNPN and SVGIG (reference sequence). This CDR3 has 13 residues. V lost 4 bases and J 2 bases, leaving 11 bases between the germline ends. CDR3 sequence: CAWIQDGQETQYF. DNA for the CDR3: TGTGCCTGGATACAGGACGGTCAAGAGACCCAGTACTTC.

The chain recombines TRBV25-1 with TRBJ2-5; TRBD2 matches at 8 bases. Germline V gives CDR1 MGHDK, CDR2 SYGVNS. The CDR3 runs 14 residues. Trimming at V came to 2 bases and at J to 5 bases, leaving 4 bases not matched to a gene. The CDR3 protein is CASSERSGGETQYF. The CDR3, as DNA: TGTGCCAGCAGTGAAAGGTCGGGAGGGGAGACCCAGTACTTC.